These T cell receptor beta chains were read from a single sample in a study of blood T cell repertoires in COVID-19. Sequencing was performed with immunoSEQ multiplex PCR; in TCRdb, only in-frame clones are kept and a portion is missing. Of about 180,000 clones detected, more than 80% appear once; the ten largest clones hold approximately 7.3%. Material: peripheral blood. The receptors were gathered from a human donor in a cohort sampled during active COVID-19. CDR3s include the opening cysteine and the closing phenylalanine or tryptophan. A D gene is named only where the DNA matches it firmly. Clone size, where shown, is once, few, many, or a class for clones that have expanded.

j_call: TRBJ1-5; clone_size: NA; v_call: TRBV18; d_call: NA; cdr3_nt: TGTGCCAGCTCCGGCCAGGGGAGCAATCAGCCCCAGCATTTT; cdr3_aa: CASSGQGSNQPQHF
j_call: TRBJ2-5; clone_size: NA; v_call: TRBV5-1; d_call: TRBD1; cdr3_nt: TGCGCCAGTCGAACAGGGGGCGGAGAGACCCAGTACTTC; cdr3_aa: CASRTGGGETQYF
j_call: TRBJ1-1; clone_size: NA; v_call: TRBV7-3; d_call: NA; cdr3_nt: TGTGCCAGCAGCCCCTCAGAGAACACTGAAGCTTTCTTT; cdr3_aa: CASSPSENTEAFF
j_call: TRBJ1-2; clone_size: NA; v_call: TRBV6-5; d_call: NA; cdr3_nt: TGTGCCAGCCACCGCACCTTACAGGCGAAGGAGGGCTACACCTTC; cdr3_aa: CASHRTLQAKEGYTF
j_call: TRBJ1-1; clone_size: NA; v_call: TRBV4-1; d_call: NA; cdr3_nt: TGCGCCAGCAGCCAAGTACAGATGAACACTGAAGCTTTCTTT; cdr3_aa: CASSQVQMNTEAFF
j_call: TRBJ2-1; clone_size: once; v_call: TRBV7-2; d_call: NA; cdr3_nt: TGTGCCAGCAGCTTAGACAGGGAAAATGAGCAGTTCTTC; cdr3_aa: CASSLDRENEQFF
j_call: TRBJ2-1; clone_size: many; v_call: TRBV5-1; d_call: NA; cdr3_nt: TGCGCCAGCAGCTTCGGTACGGGGAATGAGCAGTTCTTC; cdr3_aa: CASSFGTGNEQFF
j_call: TRBJ2-5; clone_size: NA; v_call: TRBV7-9; d_call: TRBD2; cdr3_nt: TGTGCCAGCGGACCGGGGGGCCAAGAGACCCAGTACTTC; cdr3_aa: CASGPGGQETQYF
j_call: TRBJ1-4; clone_size: once; v_call: TRBV7-6; d_call: NA; cdr3_nt: TGTGCCAGCAGCTTATCGCGGAATGAAAAACTGTTTTTT; cdr3_aa: CASSLSRNEKLFF
j_call: TRBJ2-7; clone_size: NA; v_call: TRBV21-1; d_call: NA; cdr3_nt: TGTGCCAGCCTCAGAGGACTAGCGGGGTTGTCCTCCTACGAGCAGTACTTC; cdr3_aa: CASLRGLAGLSSYEQYF
j_call: TRBJ2-7; clone_size: NA; v_call: TRBV5-6; d_call: TRBD1; cdr3_nt: TGTGCCAGCAGCTTAGGACAGGGGGAGTCCTTC; cdr3_aa: CASSLGQGESF
j_call: TRBJ1-2; clone_size: NA; v_call: TRBV12-3/TRBV12-4; d_call: NA; cdr3_nt: TGTGCCAGCAGTTTGGAGGGCTTGTATGGCTACACCTTC; cdr3_aa: CASSLEGLYGYTF
j_call: TRBJ2-1; clone_size: NA; v_call: TRBV27; d_call: NA; cdr3_nt: TGTGCCAGCAGTTTTATAGACAATGAGCAGTTCTTC; cdr3_aa: CASSFIDNEQFF
j_call: TRBJ1-1; clone_size: NA; v_call: TRBV14; d_call: NA; cdr3_nt: TGTGCCAGCAGCCACCAACGGGGGGTTGGAAACACTGAAGCTTTCTTT; cdr3_aa: CASSHQRGVGNTEAFF
j_call: TRBJ2-5; clone_size: NA; v_call: TRBV5-1; d_call: TRBD2; cdr3_nt: TGCGCCAGCAGACCGGGACTAACGGAGACCCAGTACTTC; cdr3_aa: CASRPGLTETQYF
j_call: TRBJ2-7; clone_size: NA; v_call: TRBV29-1; d_call: NA; cdr3_nt: TGCAGCGTTCTAGGGGCAGGGACCTACGAGCAGTACTTC; cdr3_aa: CSVLGAGTYEQYF
j_call: TRBJ2-7; clone_size: NA; v_call: TRBV5-6; d_call: NA; cdr3_nt: TGTGCCAGCACGATGACAGCAAGCTCCTACGAGCAGTACTTC; cdr3_aa: CASTMTASSYEQYF
j_call: TRBJ1-1; clone_size: NA; v_call: TRBV3-1/TRBV3-2; d_call: TRBD1; cdr3_nt: TGTGCCAGCAGCCCAACAGGGGGTGGCACTGAAGCTTTCTTT; cdr3_aa: CASSPTGGGTEAFF
j_call: TRBJ1-3; clone_size: NA; v_call: TRBV15; d_call: TRBD1; cdr3_nt: TGTGCCACCAGAGGGACAGACTCTGGAAACACCATATATTTT; cdr3_aa: CATRGTDSGNTIYF
j_call: TRBJ2-1; clone_size: NA; v_call: TRBV5-1; d_call: TRBD2; cdr3_nt: TGCGCCAGCAGCTTGGGACTAGCGGGGGCCCCGTCGGAGTTCTTC; cdr3_aa: CASSLGLAGAPSEFF
j_call: TRBJ1-1; clone_size: NA; v_call: TRBV5-1; d_call: NA; cdr3_nt: TGCGCCAGCAGCCCCATTTGGGGGGGCGATGGCACTGAAGCTTTCTTT; cdr3_aa: CASSPIWGGDGTEAFF
j_call: TRBJ1-6; clone_size: few; v_call: TRBV2; d_call: NA; cdr3_nt: TGTGCCAGCAGTGAACGGGAGGGGAGGAATTCACCCCTCCACTTT; cdr3_aa: CASSEREGRNSPLHF
j_call: TRBJ2-5; clone_size: NA; v_call: TRBV6-2/TRBV6-3; d_call: TRBD2; cdr3_nt: TGTGCCAGCAGTTTAGCGGGGGGGCCTGGCGAGACCCAGTACTTC; cdr3_aa: CASSLAGGPGETQYF
j_call: TRBJ1-2; clone_size: NA; v_call: TRBV9; d_call: TRBD1; cdr3_nt: TGTGCCAGCAGCGCGCGTCGACAGGGGGCAAACTATGGCTACACCTTC; cdr3_aa: CASSARRQGANYGYTF
j_call: TRBJ1-4; clone_size: NA; v_call: TRBV6-5; d_call: NA; cdr3_nt: TGTGCCAGCAGTTATAAGGGGTCGTCTAATGAAAAACTGTTTTTT; cdr3_aa: CASSYKGSSNEKLFF
j_call: TRBJ1-1; clone_size: many; v_call: TRBV9; d_call: NA; cdr3_nt: TGTGCCAGCAGCGTAGACGACAGAATCACTGAAGCTTTCTTT; cdr3_aa: CASSVDDRITEAFF
j_call: TRBJ2-6; clone_size: NA; v_call: TRBV6-5; d_call: TRBD1; cdr3_nt: TGTGCCTCTACAGGGGCCGGGGCCAACGTCCTGACTTTC; cdr3_aa: CASTGAGANVLTF
j_call: TRBJ2-7; clone_size: NA; v_call: TRBV6-2/TRBV6-3; d_call: TRBD2; cdr3_nt: TGTGCCAGCAGTCTGCCGGGGAGCGGGGGGCCCTACGAGCAGTACTTC; cdr3_aa: CASSLPGSGGPYEQYF
j_call: TRBJ2-3; clone_size: NA; v_call: TRBV6-4; d_call: TRBD1; cdr3_nt: TGTGCCAGCAGTGCGTTCGGACAGGCGGGAGATACGCAGTATTTT; cdr3_aa: CASSAFGQAGDTQYF
j_call: TRBJ2-7; clone_size: NA; v_call: TRBV3-1/TRBV3-2; d_call: TRBD2; cdr3_nt: TGTGCCAGCAGCCAAGTCGTTTTAAAGCGGGGGGAATACTACGAGCAGTACTTC; cdr3_aa: CASSQVVLKRGEYYEQYF
j_call: TRBJ2-1; clone_size: NA; v_call: TRBV10-1; d_call: TRBD2; cdr3_nt: TGCGCCAGCAGTGGGTCCCGACTAGCGGGGGCTTACAATGAGCAGTTCTTC; cdr3_aa: CASSGSRLAGAYNEQFF
j_call: TRBJ1-3; clone_size: NA; v_call: TRBV10-3; d_call: NA; cdr3_nt: TGTGCCATCAGTGCAGGGGACTCTGGAAACACCATATATTTT; cdr3_aa: CAISAGDSGNTIYF
j_call: TRBJ2-7; clone_size: NA; v_call: TRBV5-6; d_call: TRBD2; cdr3_nt: TGTGCCAGCAGCTTGGCGGCTAGCGGGGGCTACGAGCAGTACTTC; cdr3_aa: CASSLAASGGYEQYF
j_call: TRBJ2-7; clone_size: few; v_call: TRBV2; d_call: NA; cdr3_nt: TGTGCCAGCATTAGGGACTCCTCTTTCGAGCAGTACTTC; cdr3_aa: CASIRDSSFEQYF
j_call: TRBJ2-1; clone_size: NA; v_call: TRBV13; d_call: TRBD2; cdr3_nt: TGTGCCAGCAGCCCCCGTCCGGGGGGGCCTTATGAGCAGTTCTTC; cdr3_aa: CASSPRPGGPYEQFF
j_call: TRBJ2-6; clone_size: once; v_call: TRBV7-9; d_call: TRBD1; cdr3_nt: TGTGCCAGCAGCAATGACAGGGGGCGCGGGGCCAACGTCCTGACTTTC; cdr3_aa: CASSNDRGRGANVLTF
j_call: TRBJ2-7; clone_size: few; v_call: TRBV4-1; d_call: NA; cdr3_nt: TGCGCCAGCAGCCAAGATGGCAGGGATTTCGACGAGCAGTACTTC; cdr3_aa: CASSQDGRDFDEQYF
j_call: TRBJ1-1; clone_size: NA; v_call: TRBV10-2; d_call: NA; cdr3_nt: TGCGCCAGCAGTGATCGTCCAGGGGACACTGAAGCTTTCTTT; cdr3_aa: CASSDRPGDTEAFF
j_call: TRBJ2-7; clone_size: NA; v_call: TRBV19; d_call: TRBD1; cdr3_nt: TGTGCCAGTAGTGTCAAGACAGGGGGCGAGTACGAGCAGTACTTC; cdr3_aa: CASSVKTGGEYEQYF
j_call: TRBJ2-3; clone_size: NA; v_call: TRBV2; d_call: NA; cdr3_nt: TGTGCCAGCAGTGATAAGGAAGGGGGAGATACGCAGTATTTT; cdr3_aa: CASSDKEGGDTQYF
j_call: TRBJ1-2; clone_size: NA; v_call: TRBV6-1; d_call: NA; cdr3_nt: TGTGCCAGCAGTGAAACCGCCGGAGGACGGTATTATGGCTACACCTTC; cdr3_aa: CASSETAGGRYYGYTF
j_call: TRBJ1-2; clone_size: NA; v_call: TRBV12-3/TRBV12-4; d_call: NA; cdr3_nt: TGTGCCAGCAGTTTAGCGCTATCCTCTGGCTACACCTTC; cdr3_aa: CASSLALSSGYTF
j_call: TRBJ1-1; clone_size: NA; v_call: TRBV27; d_call: NA; cdr3_nt: TGTGCCAGCAGTTTATTTGGCCAGAACACTGAAGCTTTCTTT; cdr3_aa: CASSLFGQNTEAFF
j_call: TRBJ2-7; clone_size: NA; v_call: TRBV12-3/TRBV12-4; d_call: NA; cdr3_nt: TGTGCCAGCAGTAACCACGGGGTCTACGAGCAGTACTTC; cdr3_aa: CASSNHGVYEQYF
j_call: TRBJ2-5; clone_size: NA; v_call: TRBV7-2; d_call: TRBD2; cdr3_nt: TGTGCCAGCAGCTTGCTCTACTTGACTAGCGCCCAAGAGACCCAGTACTTC; cdr3_aa: CASSLLYLTSAQETQYF